The 11 T cell receptor beta chains presented below share a single source sample, sequenced in a study of monozygotic twins with inflammatory bowel disease (dated by TCRdb to the late 2010s). Library generation was performed with 5' RACE. These reads were obtained on an Illumina HiSeq 2500. Reads reprocessed by TCRdb are summarized as one entry per CDR3 protein sequence, and DNA is absent. Per the sample table, the count is around 200,000 distinct CDR3 sequences. The ten largest clonotypes hold around 1.5% of the sample. Sequencing was performed on blood. The receptors were sampled from a human donor with ulcerative colitis or Crohn's disease, or a healthy co-twin of an affected twin (not recorded which).

CDR3 region: CASSSDYPYEQYF. V is TRBV6-6 and J is TRBJ2-7; TCRdb proposes TRBD2, but this gene call is untestable without DNA. CDR1 is MNHNY and CDR2 is SVGAGI in the germline V gene (reference sequence). The CDR3 covers 13 residues.

CDR3 residues: CASSARFRGRDYGYTF. This chain uses TRBV9 with TRBJ1-2; TCRdb calls TRBD1, which cannot be checked without DNA. The CDR3 runs 16 residues. The germline CDR1 and CDR2 sequences are SGDLS and YYNGEE.

The chain has TRBV6-1 and TRBJ2-2; TCRdb's assignment of TRBD2 cannot be checked, as there is no DNA. There are 15 residues in the CDR3. The germline CDR1 and CDR2 sequences are MNHNS and SASEGT. The chain's CDR3 is CAGHLSGGHTGELFF.

The chain combines TRBV5-1 with TRBJ1-5. This CDR3 comprises 14 residues. CDR1 is SGHRS and CDR2 is YFSETQ in the germline V gene. This CDR3 reads CASSPEDPNQPQHF.

CDR3 loop: CASSQVTDSGNTIYF. The chain is built from TRBV4-2 and TRBJ1-3. This CDR3 has 15 residues. Germline V CDR1 and CDR2: LGHNA, YNFKEQ.

The CDR3 region is CASSSHSGASRVNF. V is TRBV28 and J is TRBJ2-7; TCRdb's assignment of TRBD2 cannot be checked, as there is no DNA. CDR1 and CDR2 from the germline V gene are MDHEN and SYDVKM. The CDR3 covers 14 residues.

The chain joins TRBV5-1 to TRBJ2-7; TCRdb's D call, TRBD1, is unchecked because there is no DNA. The CDR3 sequence is 14 residues long. Germline-derived CDR1 and CDR2 are SGHRS and YFSETQ. This chain's CDR3 is CASSHGTGGEEQYF.

J is TRBJ2-4 and V is TRBV3-1; there is no DNA to check the TCRdb D call of TRBD1. This CDR3 has 14 residues. CDR1 is LGHDT, CDR2 YNNKEL, per germline (reference sequence). CDR3 protein: CASSRMTGQNIQYF.

V usage is TRBV2 and J usage is TRBJ2-5; TCRdb outputs TRBD1, but without DNA this stays unchecked. Germline-derived CDR1 and CDR2 are SNHLY and FYNNEI. The CDR3 runs 17 residues. CDR3: CASRRDRQKINKETQYF.

The rearrangement joins TRBV6-5 to TRBJ2-7; TCRdb reports TRBD1, a call that lacks DNA to check it against. The CDR3 runs 16 residues. Germline CDR1 and CDR2: MNHEY and SVGAGI. CDR3 loop: CASSSNGQGDFSEQYF.

The J gene is TRBJ2-7, the V gene TRBV21-1; with no DNA, the TCRdb D assignment of TRBD1 cannot be verified. TRBV21-1 is a pseudogene locus. The CDR3 is 15 amino acids. This CDR3 is CASSKCRDRSYEQYF.